Presented here are 8 T cell receptor beta chains from one specimen sequenced in a study of lymphopenia after photon versus proton radiotherapy. Generated by immunoSEQ multiplex PCR, the TCRdb table keeps only in-frame clones and is missing some. This sample carries more than 10,000 clones, about nine tenths of them seen once, and the ten largest clones take around 3.3%. The starting material was peripheral blood, obtained from a patient treated with photon-based radiotherapy. Receptor source: a man between 60 and 75 years old with pancreatic cancer.

This clone is a singleton in its sample. The junction and the germline gene differ at one end; a read error may be behind it. V gene TRBV15 combines with J gene TRBJ1-2, with 10 bases aligning to TRBD1. Germline assignment: CDR1 LNHNV and CDR2 YYDKDF (reference sequence). The CDR3 consists of 14 residues. CDR3 DNA sequence: TGTGCCACCACCAGACAGGGGGCGATCGGTGGCTACACCTTC. Amino acid sequence: CATTRQGAIGGYTF.

V usage is TRBV27 and J usage is TRBJ2-5, with TRBD1 identical over 9 bases. CDR1 is MNHEY, CDR2 SMNVEV, per germline (reference sequence). V lost 4 bases, J lost 5 bases, and 8 bases stayed unmatched. The CDR3 consists of 15 residues. The CDR3 DNA reads TGTGCCAGCAGTTCTGGGACAGGGTTGGATGAGACCCAGTACTTC. Protein product: CASSSGTGLDETQYF.

The chain combines TRBV10-3 with TRBJ2-1; 7 nucleotides match TRBD1. The J segment lost 2 bases and the V segment lost 8 bases, leaving 3 bases of the junction unmatched. Germline CDR1 reads ENHRY; CDR2 reads SYGVKD. The CDR3 extends over 13 amino acids. The CDR3: CAIETGTYNEQFF. CDR3 bases: TGTGCCATCGAGACAGGGACCTACAATGAGCAGTTCTTC.

The chain carries TRBV5-1 and TRBJ2-3, with a weak D call TRBD2 (6 bases). The CDR3 loop spans 14 amino acids. Trimming pared 6 bases from V and 2 bases from J, leaving 13 bases between. The germline gives CDR1 SGHRS, CDR2 YFSETQ. CDR3 coding DNA: TGCGCCAGCAATTACGGCGGGGCCACAGATACGCAGTATTTT. It yields the protein CASNYGGATDTQYF.

This rearrangement joins TRBV5-6 to TRBJ2-7; D unresolved. The CDR3 sequence is 15 residues long. V was pared by 4 bases and J by 3 bases, with 17 bases between. Looked up from germline, CDR1 is SGHDT and CDR2 is YYEEEE. The CDR3 region is CASSPSADKYYEQYF. In nucleotides, the CDR3 is TGTGCCAGCAGCCCATCGGCCGATAAATACTACGAGCAGTACTTC.

This clone appeared a few times. V and J are TRBV13 and TRBJ2-1; 10 nucleotides align to TRBD2. Germline loops: CDR1 PRHDT, CDR2 FYEKMQ (reference sequence). J lost 5 bases, V lost 5 bases, and 12 bases had no gene match. The CDR3 extends over 17 amino acids. The chain's CDR3 is CASSTDLAGGSDNEQFF. The CDR3 bases are TGTGCCAGCAGCACAGATTTAGCGGGGGGCTCTGACAATGAGCAGTTCTTC. Based on the CDR3 plus reference TRBV13 and TRBJ2-1, the full variable domain is AAGVIQSPRHLIKEKRETATLKCYPIPRHDTVYWYQQGPGQDPQFLISFYEKMQSDKGSIPDRFSAQQFSDYHSELNMSSLELGDSALYFCASSTDLAGGSDNEQFFGPGTRLTVL.

The chain recombines TRBV11-1 with TRBJ1-3; no reliable D call. V shed 3 bases and J shed 3 bases, with 9 bases lying between them. The germline gives CDR1 SGHAT, CDR2 FQDESV (reference sequence). The CDR3 runs 14 residues. CDR3 DNA sequence: TGTGCCAGCAGCTTTTCCGGTTTTGGAAACACCATATATTTT. This gives the protein CASSFSGFGNTIYF.

This clone was seen once. The chain couples TRBV5-1 to TRBJ1-1; 7 positions match TRBD1. This CDR3 spans 17 amino acids. V lost 0 bases, J lost 3 bases, and 11 bases stayed unmatched. In germline, CDR1 is SGHRS, CDR2 YFSETQ. The CDR3 is CASSLASTGARDTEAFF. The CDR3 DNA reads as TGCGCCAGCAGCTTGGCTTCCACAGGGGCTAGGGACACTGAAGCTTTCTTT.